These 26 T cell receptor beta chains were all obtained from the same sample, sequenced in a study of cytomegalovirus exposure and HLA in healthy donors. Profiled with immunoSEQ multiplex PCR; TCRdb holds only in-frame clones, not every one. The table has tens of thousands of clones, 95% to 97% seen once; the top ten hold around 1.2%. The sequenced sample was PBMCs. These receptors were taken from a young woman in good health and CMV-seronegative.

V is TRBV27 and J is TRBJ2-3, with 7 bases matching TRBD2. Trimming removed 6 bases from V and 0 bases from J; junction bases left unmatched: 0. The CDR3 totals 13 residues. The germline V gene has CDR1 MNHEY and CDR2 SMNVEV (reference sequence). CDR3 residues: CASRGGSTDTQYF. In DNA form, the CDR3 reads TGTGCCAGCAGGGGGGGGAGCACAGATACGCAGTATTTT.

This rearrangement joins TRBV7-2 to TRBJ2-5, with 15 bases fitting TRBD2. This CDR3 contains 16 residues. Germline CDR1 and CDR2: SGHTA and FQGNSA. The V and J ends lost 4 bases and 5 bases, in that order; junction bases with no gene match: 5. CDR3 coding DNA: TGTGCCAGCAGCTGGACTAGCGGGGGGGGTCGTGAGACCCAGTACTTC. Translating it yields CASSWTSGGGRETQYF.

The genes are TRBV28 and TRBJ2-7; 7 nucleotides align to TRBD1. The CDR3 extends over 14 amino acids. Germline V gene lookup returns CDR1 MDHEN and CDR2 SYDVKM. V lost 8 bases to trimming and J lost 7 bases; unmatched junction nucleotides: 14. CDR3 nucleotide sequence: TGTGCCAGCCCTCCCGACAGGGTCTTGAGGGAGCAGTACTTC. This translates into CASPPDRVLREQYF.

The chain combines TRBV4-3 with TRBJ2-5, with D tentatively TRBD2 (5 bases). V lost 1 base and J 2 bases, leaving 17 bases between the germline ends. The CDR3 loop spans 17 amino acids. Looked up from germline, CDR1 is LGHNA and CDR2 is YSLEER. CDR3 in amino acids: CASSQGFSGGGQETQYF. CDR3 DNA sequence: TGCGCCAGCAGCCAAGGGTTTTCCGGCGGAGGTCAAGAGACCCAGTACTTC.

This sequence joins TRBV11-2 and TRBJ2-3; 7 bases align to TRBD1. V lost 5 bases and J lost 4; bases outside the gene matches: 12. The CDR3 has 16 amino acids. The germline gives CDR1 SGHAT, CDR2 FQNNGV. In nucleotides, the CDR3 is TGTGCCAGCAGCACCCGGACAGGTTTCAGGGCAGATACGCAGTATTTT. Translation: CASSTRTGFRADTQYF. The full variable domain, rest sourced from reference TRBV11-2 and TRBJ2-3, is EAGVAQSPRYKIIEKRQSVAFWCNPISGHATLYWYQQILGQGPKLLIQFQNNGVVDDSQLPKDRFSAERLKGVDSTLKIQPAKLEDSAVYLCASSTRTGFRADTQYFGPGTRLTVL.

The chain is built from TRBV2 and TRBJ1-5; 10 bases align to TRBD1. CDR1 SNHLY and CDR2 FYNNEI come from the germline V gene. CDR3 length: 14 amino acids. With V trimmed by 7 bases and J by 6 bases, 6 bases remained unmatched. The CDR3: CASTPGQGFQPQHF. The CDR3 DNA reads as TGTGCCAGCACCCCGGGACAGGGGTTTCAGCCCCAGCATTTT.

The chain carries TRBV28 and TRBJ1-6, with 8 bases lining up with TRBD1. The germline V gene has CDR1 MDHEN and CDR2 SYDVKM. With 7 bases clipped from V and 12 bases from J, the junction kept 14 bases outside the gene matches. This CDR3 has 15 amino acids. As DNA, the CDR3 is TGTGCCAGCACCCCGCGGGCAGGGGGCGTGTTACCCCTCCACTTT. Amino acid sequence: CASTPRAGGVLPLHF.

This chain joins TRBV5-6 and TRBJ2-3; D might be TRBD2 (7 bases). The CDR3 has 17 residues. Trimming removed 4 bases at V and 2 bases at J, with 20 bases between. Germline V lookup: CDR1 SGHDT, CDR2 YYEEEE. CDR3 DNA: TGTGCCAGCAGCGATTGGGGGGCTAGCGGAATCACAGATACGCAGTATTTT. As protein: CASSDWGASGITDTQYF.

V gene TRBV7-2 combines with J gene TRBJ2-3, with D perhaps TRBD1 (6 bases). The CDR3 runs 15 residues. The V end lost 1 base, the J end lost 3 bases, and 11 bases lay between the germline ends. Germline V lookup: CDR1 SGHTA, CDR2 FQGNSA. The CDR3 DNA sequence: TGTGCCAGCAGCTTAGGTGGGGGCCTGACAGATACGCAGTATTTT. Protein product: CASSLGGGLTDTQYF.

Of note for this clone: A junction end diverges from the germline sequence, so it may reflect a read error. The CDR3 protein is CASSSGGPQYF. The CDR3 DNA reads TGTGCTAGCAGCTCCGGGGGGCCCCAGTACTTC. The chain uses TRBV7-7 and TRBJ2-5; TRBD2 might be the D (7 bases). There are 11 residues in the CDR3. Germline V gene data show CDR1 as SSHAT and CDR2 as FNYEAQ (reference sequence).

The V gene is TRBV29-1, the J gene TRBJ2-6; tentatively, D is TRBD1 (5 bases). Trimming cost V 7 bases and J 0 bases, with 10 bases left between them. The CDR3 contains 14 residues. Per the germline V gene, CDR1 is SQVTM and CDR2 is ANQGSEA. The CDR3, as DNA: TGCAGCGCCGGACAACGCTCTGGGGCCAACGTCCTGACTTTC. As protein: CSAGQRSGANVLTF.

The V and J genes are TRBV28 and TRBJ2-5, with TRBD2 identical over 9 bases. The V and J ends lost 1 base and 5 bases, in that order; junction bases with no gene match: 11. The CDR3 length is 17 residues. Germline V gene sequence: CDR1 MDHEN, CDR2 SYDVKM. The CDR3 coding sequence is TGTGCCAGCAGTTTATTGAGGCGGGGGGGCCGGGGGGAGACCCAGTACTTC. It translates to CASSLLRRGGRGETQYF.

The rearrangement uses TRBV6-6 and TRBJ2-7, with D unclear. The CDR3 has 14 residues. The V end lost 0 bases, the J end lost 2 bases, and 8 bases lay between the germline ends. Germline V gene lookup returns CDR1 MNHNY and CDR2 SVGAGI (reference sequence). The CDR3 coding sequence is TGTGCCAGCAGTTACTCGAGGTTCCCCTACGAGCAGTACTTC. Protein: CASSYSRFPYEQYF.

This clone came up once. The chain recombines TRBV7-9 with TRBJ2-1; 9 bases are shared with TRBD2. Trimming at V came to 3 bases and at J to 0 bases, leaving 3 bases not matched to a gene. The CDR3 totals 16 residues. Germline V gene data show CDR1 as SEHNR and CDR2 as FQNEAQ (reference sequence). The CDR3 protein is CASSLEAGGSYNEQFF. The CDR3 nucleotides read TGTGCCAGCAGCTTGGAAGCGGGAGGCTCCTACAATGAGCAGTTCTTC.

The CDR3 loop is CASSPGPETQYF. The CDR3 nucleotides are TGTGCCAGCTCACCTGGCCCGGAGACCCAGTACTTC. The V call is TRBV18, the J call TRBJ2-5; no reliable D call. V was pared by 3 bases and J by 5 bases, with 7 bases between. Per the germline V gene, CDR1 is KGHSH and CDR2 is LQKENI. CDR3 length equals 12 residues.

V is TRBV27 and J is TRBJ2-3; unclear D gene. Trimming removed 1 base at V and 5 bases at J, with 13 bases between. The CDR3 is 15 amino acids. Germline-derived CDR1 and CDR2 are MNHEY and SMNVEV (reference sequence). CDR3 protein: CASSLWAAIRDTQYF. The CDR3 DNA reads TGTGCCAGCAGTTTATGGGCAGCAATTAGAGATACGCAGTATTTT.

V and J are TRBV5-4 and TRBJ2-7, with 12 positions matching TRBD2. The CDR3 has 17 amino acids. V trimming: 2 bases; J trimming: 7 bases; junction bases outside the gene matches: 13. Germline V gene sequence: CDR1 SGHNT, CDR2 YYREEE (reference sequence). In nucleotides, the CDR3 is TGTGCCAGCAGCTTCCCAACTAGCGGGGGGCCCTCGGGAGAGCAGTACTTC. This codes for CASSFPTSGGPSGEQYF.

The chain combines TRBV28 with TRBJ1-1; the D gene is possibly TRBD1 (5 bases). Per germline, CDR1 MDHEN and CDR2 SYDVKM. The CDR3 loop spans 14 amino acids. V was cut by 7 bases and J by 7 bases, with 19 bases left in between. The DNA for the CDR3 is TGTGCCAGCACTCCGGCCCCTGGGGCAGTTGAAGCTTTCTTT. Protein product: CASTPAPGAVEAFF.

The chain uses TRBV6-5 and TRBJ1-5, with no clear D. Germline V gives CDR1 MNHEY, CDR2 SVGAGI. The CDR3 is 14 amino acids. The germline V and J ends were trimmed by 4 bases and 2 bases, with 9 bases remaining between them. CDR3 in amino acids: CASSSTGGNQPQHF. The DNA for the CDR3 is TGTGCCAGCAGTTCCACCGGGGGCAATCAGCCCCAGCATTTT.

The chain carries TRBV7-8 and TRBJ2-5; D might be TRBD1 (6 bases). The germline V gene encodes CDR1 SGHVS and CDR2 FQNEAQ. The germline V and J ends were trimmed by 5 bases and 1 base, with 11 bases remaining between them. CDR3 size: 14 residues. The CDR3 nucleotides read TGTGCCAGCAGCCACCCCAGGGGCCAAGAGACCCAGTACTTC. It specifies CASSHPRGQETQYF.

The chain has TRBV10-3 and TRBJ2-5; the match to TRBD2 covers 8 bases. The trim removed 11 bases at V and 5 bases at J, leaving 10 bases unmatched. This CDR3 has 13 residues. Germline loops: CDR1 ENHRY, CDR2 SYGVKD. The CDR3 sequence: CASSVSGMETQYF. CDR3 coding DNA: TGTGCCTCATCGGTTAGCGGGATGGAGACCCAGTACTTC.

The chain employs TRBV7-8 and TRBJ2-3, with a possible D match to TRBD1 (5 bases). The CDR3 consists of 13 residues. Germline values: CDR1 SGHVS, CDR2 FQNEAQ. Trimming removed 5 bases at V and 5 bases at J, with 11 bases between. The CDR3 DNA reads TGTGCCAGCAGCGGGGCAGCTTTAGATACGCAGTATTTT. Amino acid sequence: CASSGAALDTQYF.

This chain connects TRBV4-1 to TRBJ2-7; D is unresolved. Between the trimmed V and J ends, which lost 0 bases and 9 bases, there was a span of 15 bases. The CDR3 contains 14 residues. Germline values: CDR1 MGHRA, CDR2 YSYEKL. The CDR3 DNA reads TGCGCCAGCAGCCAAGATGGGTATGGGCTCGGGCAGTACTTC. Translation: CASSQDGYGLGQYF.

The chain uses TRBV19 and TRBJ1-5; possible D gene TRBD1, 5 bases. The V end was cut by 4 bases, the J end by 5 bases, with 15 bases between. The germline V gene encodes CDR1 LNHDA and CDR2 SQIVND (reference sequence). The CDR3 has 15 residues. CDR3 region: CASSKRRGPHQPQHF. CDR3 nucleotides: TGTGCCAGTAGTAAACGGAGGGGCCCACATCAGCCCCAGCATTTT.

The chain has TRBV10-3 and TRBJ2-5; 9 bases map to TRBD2. With 0 bases clipped from V and 3 bases from J, the junction kept 8 bases outside the gene matches. Per the germline V gene, CDR1 is ENHRY and CDR2 is SYGVKD. This CDR3 spans 17 amino acids. The CDR3 region has the DNA TGTGCCATCAGTGAGTCGATGGTTGCTAGCGGGGAAGAGACCCAGTACTTC. Translated, it gives CAISESMVASGEETQYF.

The chain carries TRBV5-1 and TRBJ2-3; 10 bases are shared with TRBD2. CDR1 SGHRS and CDR2 YFSETQ come from the germline V gene. The CDR3 loop spans 17 amino acids. V dropped 0 bases and J dropped 2; count of bases not matched to a gene: 6. CDR3 region: CASSLAGLAGVTDTQYF. CDR3 coding DNA: TGCGCCAGCAGCTTGGCTGGGCTAGCGGGGGTCACAGATACGCAGTATTTT.